Each of the 7 T cell receptor beta chains below was sequenced from the same sample in a study of T cell clonotyping in hematopoietic cell transplantation. Only in-frame clones appear in the TCRdb table, and some are missing; sequencing was by immunoSEQ multiplex PCR. In the table there are about 41,000 clones, about 95% of which are singletons. Material: peripheral blood mononuclear cells. The origin of the receptors is a man aged 30 to 39 in good health. Some clones in this sample may be carry-over from other donors' samples.

The rearrangement uses TRBV18 and TRBJ2-2, with TRBD1 matching 7 bases. CDR3 size: 16 residues. V lost 5 bases and J lost 0; bases outside the gene matches: 6. Germline lookup yields CDR1 KGHSH and CDR2 LQKENI. The CDR3 nucleotides are TGTGCCAGCTCATCCAGGACAGGCCCGAACACCGGGGAGCTGTTTTTT. Protein: CASSSRTGPNTGELFF.

CDR3 amino acids: CASSQEVVGVTYNEQFF. In nucleotides, the CDR3 is TGTGCCAGCAGCCAAGAGGTTGTAGGGGTTACCTACAATGAGCAGTTCTTC. The chain carries TRBV14 and TRBJ2-1; possible D gene TRBD1, 5 bases. V shed 0 bases and J shed 2 bases, with 14 bases lying between them. CDR3 size: 17 residues. Per germline, CDR1 SGHDN and CDR2 FVKESK.

This clone was detected only once. The rearrangement joins TRBV7-2 to TRBJ1-5, with D possibly TRBD1 on 5 matching bases. The length of the CDR3 is 16 residues. V lost 2 bases to trimming and J lost 3 bases, with 14 bases between them. The germline V gene encodes CDR1 SGHTA and CDR2 FQGNSA. CDR3 sequence: CASSLQGRGYNQPQHF. CDR3 in DNA: TGTGCCAGCAGCTTACAGGGACGTGGGTACAATCAGCCCCAGCATTTT.

V is TRBV6-5 and J is TRBJ2-7; a possible D gene is TRBD1 (6 bases). Germline V gene data show CDR1 as MNHEY and CDR2 as SVGAGI. The V end lost 5 bases, the J end lost 6 bases, and 17 bases lay between the germline ends. The CDR3 sequence is 14 residues long. The CDR3 DNA sequence: TGTGCCAGCAGTGCCCGGACTGGGGGCGGCGAGCAGTACTTC. Its translation is CASSARTGGGEQYF.

This clone was seen only once. The chain couples TRBV2 to TRBJ1-5; TRBD1 agrees at 7 bases. The V gene end was trimmed by 9 bases and the J gene end by 3 bases; junction bases not matched to a gene: 11. The CDR3 totals 15 residues. In germline, CDR1 is SNHLY, CDR2 FYNNEI. The CDR3 DNA reads TGTGCCAGTACAATCGGAGGGACAGTCAATCAGCCCCAGCATTTT. Protein product: CASTIGGTVNQPQHF. Using reference TRBV2 and TRBJ1-5 for the parts outside the CDR3, the full variable domain is EPEVTQTPSHQVTQMGQEVILRCVPISNHLYFYWYRQILGQKVEFLVSFYNNEISEKSEIFDDQFSVERPDGSNFTLKIRSTKLEDSAMYFCASTIGGTVNQPQHFGDGTRLSIL.

J is TRBJ2-7 and V is TRBV19; the match to TRBD1 covers 9 bases. V was clipped by 5 bases and J by 2 bases; unmatched bases: 7. The CDR3 is 15 residues long. CDR1 is LNHDA and CDR2 is SQIVND in the germline V gene (reference sequence). CDR3 nucleotide sequence: TGTGCCAGTAGTCCCGGGACAGGGAGAACCTACGAGCAGTACTTC. Its translation is CASSPGTGRTYEQYF.

The V and J genes are TRBV29-1 and TRBJ2-3; the match to TRBD1 covers 8 bases. With 6 bases clipped from V and 3 bases from J, the junction kept 5 bases outside the gene matches. Germline-derived CDR1 and CDR2 are SQVTM and ANQGSEA. This CDR3 spans 13 amino acids. CDR3 nucleotide sequence: TGCAGCGTGGGACAGGTTATGACAGATACGCAGTATTTT. Its translation is CSVGQVMTDTQYF.